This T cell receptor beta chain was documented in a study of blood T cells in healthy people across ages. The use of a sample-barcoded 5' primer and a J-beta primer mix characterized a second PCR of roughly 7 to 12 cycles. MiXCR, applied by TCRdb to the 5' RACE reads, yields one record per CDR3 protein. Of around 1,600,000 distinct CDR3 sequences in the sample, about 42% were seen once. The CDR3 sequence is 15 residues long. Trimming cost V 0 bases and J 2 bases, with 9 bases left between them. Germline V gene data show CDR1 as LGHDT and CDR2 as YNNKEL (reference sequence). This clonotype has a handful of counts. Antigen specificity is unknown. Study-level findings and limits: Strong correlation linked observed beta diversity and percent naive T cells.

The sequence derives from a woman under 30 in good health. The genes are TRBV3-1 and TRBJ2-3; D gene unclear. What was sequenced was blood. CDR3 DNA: TGTGCCAGCAGCCAAGACTCGGCATTCACAGATACGCAGTATTTT. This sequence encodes CASSQDSAFTDTQYF.